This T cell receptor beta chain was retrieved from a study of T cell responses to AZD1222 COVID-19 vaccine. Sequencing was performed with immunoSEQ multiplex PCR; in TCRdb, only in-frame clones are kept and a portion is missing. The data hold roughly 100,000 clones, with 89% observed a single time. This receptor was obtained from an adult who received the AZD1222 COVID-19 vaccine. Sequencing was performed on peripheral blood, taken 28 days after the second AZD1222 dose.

The CDR3 loop reads CASSPSIAGGTYEQYF. The CDR3, as DNA: TGTGCCAGCTCACCGTCAATTGCGGGAGGGACCTACGAGCAGTACTTC. The chain combines TRBV18 with TRBJ2-7; 9 bases are shared with TRBD2. Unmatched junction bases numbered 8, after V lost 3 bases and J lost 2 bases. Germline CDR1 KGHSH, CDR2 LQKENI. The CDR3 is made up of 16 amino acids.